This entry concerns a single T cell receptor (beta chain). Its target is unknown. The PCR was carried out with 60 Vbeta primers and 13 Jbeta primers. Study processing details: A follow-up analysis tallied tens of millions of unique TCR beta chains, roughly 9.9 million shared. Produced via immunoSEQ multiplex PCR; TCRdb's table is partial and in-frame only. V and J calls and clone size are given by that table; D and trimming were obtained from the DNA. Its table lists 200,000 or so clones. This entry is derived from a study of cytomegalovirus exposure and HLA in healthy donors. Findings and caveats of the study: It was taken for granted in presence/absence analyses that sequencing depth across donors was roughly uniform.

Per germline, CDR1 SGHAT and CDR2 FQNNGV. The length of the CDR3 is 13 residues. The V end lost 5 bases, the J end lost 2 bases, and 7 bases lay between the germline ends. The material sequenced was PBMCs. This clonotype was sampled from a girl aged 2 to 10 in good health and CMV-seropositive. The chain couples TRBV11-2 to TRBJ1-3; D is ambiguous. Written as DNA, the CDR3 is TGTGCCAGCAGCGCAGGAACTGGAAACACCATATATTTT. This gives the protein CASSAGTGNTIYF.